This is a list of T cell receptor beta chains from one sample in a study of T cell repertoires in cytomegalovirus infection. TCRdb itself ran the reads through MiXCR, one entry per CDR3 protein. Of roughly 180,000 distinct CDR3 sequences in the sample, about 17% were seen once. Source material: CD8+ T cells from PBMCs. The receptors stem from a human donor in good health (CMV status not recorded). Some clones in this sample may be carry-over from other donors' samples. CDR3s include the opening cysteine and the closing phenylalanine or tryptophan. The D gene is left open where the match is weak. Clone size, where shown, is once, few, many, or a class for clones that have expanded.

abundance | j_gene | d_gene | v_gene | CDR3aa | CDR3nt
- | TRBJ1-1 | TRBD1 | TRBV7-6 | CASSSGQGNTGLLVDTEAFF | TGTGCCAGCAGCTCCGGACAGGGGAATACAGGATTGCTCGTCGACACTGAAGCTTTCTTT
- | TRBJ1-1 | - | TRBV9 | CASSVGHPGAEAFF | TGTGCCAGCAGCGTGGGACACCCGGGAGCTGAAGCTTTCTTT
- | TRBJ2-2 | - | TRBV7-3 | CASSLTAIPTLNTGELFF | TGTGCCAGCAGCTTGACAGCTATCCCCACCTTGAACACCGGGGAGCTGTTTTTT
- | TRBJ1-2 | - | TRBV12-3/TRBV12-4 | CASSRDFPLGDYGYTF | TGTGCCAGCAGCCGGGACTTTCCCTTAGGGGACTATGGCTACACCTTC
- | TRBJ1-1 | - | TRBV15 | CATRPEGTYLNTEAFF | TGTGCCACCAGACCGGAGGGGACGTATTTGAACACTGAAGCTTTCTTT
- | TRBJ2-7 | - | TRBV20-1 | CSATTVSVPYEQYF | TGCAGTGCTACGACGGTCTCTGTCCCCTACGAGCAGTACTTC
few | TRBJ1-5 | - | TRBV7-2 | CASSFSDYSNQPQHF | TGTGCCAGCAGCTTTTCAGATTATAGCAATCAGCCCCAGCATTTT
few | TRBJ2-5 | - | TRBV6-5 | CASSYSQPGTVYQETQYF | TGTGCCAGCAGTTATTCTCAACCCGGGACCGTGTACCAAGAGACCCAGTACTTC
few | TRBJ2-7 | TRBD1 | TRBV4-1 | CASSQDSRDRGSYEQYF | TGCGCCAGCAGCCAAGATTCCCGGGACAGGGGGTCCTACGAGCAGTACTTC
once | TRBJ2-5 | - | TRBV6-2/TRBV6-3 | CASSYSGAREETQYF | TGTGCCAGCAGTTACTCCGGGGCAAGGGAAGAGACCCAGTACTTC
- | TRBJ1-1 | TRBD1 | TRBV7-9 | CASSSKDRVVLEAFF | TGTGCCAGCAGCTCAAAAGACAGGGTCGTCTTGGAGGCTTTCTTT
- | TRBJ1-3 | TRBD1 | TRBV13 | CASSYGTVKGWGNTIYF | TGTGCCAGCAGCTACGGGACAGTCAAAGGGTGGGGAAACACCATATATTTT
- | TRBJ2-1 | TRBD2 | TRBV12-3/TRBV12-4 | CASSFISGGYEQFF | TGTGCCAGCAGTTTTATTAGCGGGGGGTATGAGCAGTTCTTC
- | TRBJ2-3 | - | TRBV7-9 | CASSPRFGGGATADTQYF | TGTGCCAGCAGCCCACGTTTTGGCGGGGGCGCGACCGCAGATACGCAGTATTTT
- | TRBJ1-5 | - | TRBV7-9 | CASSLAGKNQPQHF | TGTGCCAGCAGCTTAGCGGGAAAAAATCAGCCCCAGCATTTT
- | TRBJ1-1 | - | TRBV28 | CASSSWDGTEAFF | TGTGCCAGCAGTTCTTGGGACGGCACTGAAGCTTTCTTT
- | TRBJ1-4 | - | TRBV7-8 | CASSSIRGSGEKLFF | TGTGCCAGCAGCTCGATCCGGGGCTCGGGAGAAAAACTGTTTTTT
few | TRBJ2-7 | TRBD1 | TRBV4-3 | CASSQDQGAVYEQYF | TGCGCCAGCAGCCAAGATCAGGGGGCCGTCTACGAGCAGTACTTC
few | TRBJ2-4 | - | TRBV2 | CASRAGRVELAKNIQYF | TGTGCCAGCAGGGCCGGACGGGTGGAGCTAGCCAAAAACATTCAGTACTTC
- | TRBJ1-5 | - | TRBV20-1 | CSASGLNYNQPQHF | TGCAGTGCTAGTGGGCTGAATTACAATCAGCCCCAGCATTTT
- | TRBJ2-7 | TRBD1 | TRBV28 | CASSVGSRDRGRYEQYF | TGTGCCAGCAGTGTGGGGTCGAGGGACAGGGGAAGATACGAGCAGTACTTC
few | TRBJ1-5 | - | TRBV15 | CATSSAPGRYYSNQPQHF | TGTGCCACCAGCAGCGCCCCGGGACGGTATTATAGCAATCAGCCCCAGCATTTT
once | TRBJ1-5 | - | TRBV4-3 | CASSQYRESNQPQHF | TGCGCCAGCAGCCAATACAGGGAAAGCAATCAGCCCCAGCATTTT
few | TRBJ2-2 | TRBD1 | TRBV14 | CASSQAWQGATNTGELFF | TGTGCCAGCAGCCAAGCTTGGCAGGGGGCGACGAACACCGGGGAGCTGTTTTTT
- | TRBJ2-7 | - | TRBV12-5 | CASGLSGVSYEQYF | TGTGCTAGTGGTTTATCAGGGGTCTCCTACGAGCAGTACTTC
- | TRBJ2-7 | TRBD1 | TRBV20-1 | CSARALDRGLYEQYF | TGCAGTGCTAGAGCCCTGGACAGGGGGCTCTACGAGCAGTACTTC
few | TRBJ1-5 | - | TRBV7-6 | CASSLGGGGGNQPQHF | TGTGCCAGCAGCTTAGGTGGGGGTGGAGGCAATCAGCCCCAGCATTTT
few | TRBJ1-2 | TRBD1 | TRBV2 | CASSPRDSNYGYTF | TGTGCCAGCAGCCCCCGGGACAGTAACTATGGCTACACCTTC
few | TRBJ2-1 | TRBD2 | TRBV7-2 | CASRSLVAGLYNEQFF | TGTGCCAGCAGGTCCTTAGTAGCGGGGCTTTACAATGAGCAGTTCTTC
many | TRBJ2-3 | TRBD1 | TRBV7-2 | CASSLQGVLTTDTQYF | TGTGCCAGCAGCCTACAGGGGGTTCTTACCACAGATACGCAGTATTTT
few | TRBJ1-2 | - | TRBV27 | CASSWAESGANYGYTF | TGTGCCAGCAGTTGGGCAGAGTCTGGAGCTAACTATGGCTACACCTTC
- | TRBJ2-3 | - | TRBV7-2 | CASSSEYGVTF | TGTGCCAGCAGCTCAGAGTATGGGGTCACTTTT
- | TRBJ2-7 | - | TRBV28 | CASRAFQGSYEQYF | TGTGCCAGCAGGGCGTTTCAAGGCTCCTACGAGCAGTACTTC
few | TRBJ1-2 | - | TRBV7-6 | CASSLFRSDIQHYGYTF | TGTGCCAGCAGCTTATTTCGCAGCGACATTCAGCACTATGGCTACACCTTC
medium-sized | TRBJ2-6 | - | TRBV6-2/TRBV6-3 | CASSYSSGANVLTF | TGTGCCAGCAGTTACAGCTCTGGGGCCAACGTCCTGACTTTC
- | TRBJ2-7 | TRBD2 | TRBV12-3/TRBV12-4 | CASSLTSGGTYEQYF | TGTGCCAGCAGTTTAACGAGCGGGGGCACCTACGAGCAGTACTTC
few | TRBJ1-2 | - | TRBV7-9 | CASSLDFTF | TGTGCCAGCAGCTTAGATTTCACCTTC
few | TRBJ1-6 | - | TRBV6-5 | CASSYSKTDNSPLHF | TGTGCCAGCAGTTACTCGAAAACAGATAATTCACCCCTCCACTTT
once | TRBJ2-3 | - | TRBV20-1 | CSARHAGAFTDTQYF | TGCAGTGCTCGACACGCAGGGGCCTTTACGGATACGCAGTATTTT
few | TRBJ2-3 | - | TRBV6-5 | CASSQDEGRETDTQYF | TGTGCCAGCAGTCAGGACGAAGGTAGAGAGACAGATACGCAGTATTTT
few | TRBJ2-2 | TRBD1 | TRBV24-1 | CATGTAQTGELFF | TGTGCCACCGGGACAGCTCAGACCGGGGAGCTGTTTTTT
few | TRBJ2-7 | - | TRBV10-3 | CAISEGEWNSYEQYF | TGTGCCATCAGTGAGGGTGAGTGGAACTCCTACGAGCAGTACTTC
- | TRBJ2-1 | TRBD2 | TRBV12-3/TRBV12-4 | CASSLPLAGDPYNEQFF | TGTGCCAGCAGTTTGCCACTAGCGGGGGACCCCTACAATGAGCAGTTCTTC
few | TRBJ1-1 | TRBD1 | TRBV18 | CASSPPTEETGGRVNTEAFF | TGTGCCAGCTCACCACCTACGGAGGAAACAGGGGGCAGAGTGAACACTGAAGCTTTCTTT
few | TRBJ1-5 | - | TRBV7-6 | CASSLDGSGPQHF | TGTGCCAGCAGCTTGGATGGGTCGGGTCCCCAGCATTTT